The clone carrying this T cell receptor (beta chain) occurred a few times. Antigen specificity is unknown. Just one base apart from a much larger clone, this may be a read error. CDR3 length equals 14 residues. The germline V gene encodes CDR1 SGHDN and CDR2 FVKESK. The data belong to a study of Graves' ophthalmopathy and Graves' hyperthyroidism. Findings and limits, study-wide: Blood also held most thyroid clonotypes expanded above 0.001 frequency.

Using RNA transcripts, the TCR beta CDR3 regions were amplified. Scientists carried out first-round RT-PCR using HTBI primers and then a second-round multiplex PCR. TCRdb called the multiplex PCR reads again in MiXCR, with one record for every CDR3 protein. The repertoire holds 600,000 to 700,000 distinct CDR3 sequences, approximately 39% seen once, with more than 2.5% in the top ten. The genes are TRBV14 and TRBJ1-2, with unresolved D. This TCR was recovered from an adult man with Graves' ophthalmopathy. Sequencing was performed on peripheral blood. The CDR3 reads CASSQNRAIYGHTF. CDR3 sequence (DNA): TGTGCCAGCAGCCAAAATCGGGCTATCTATGGCCACACCTTC. Combining the CDR3 with reference TRBV14 and TRBJ1-2 gives the whole variable domain EAGVTQFPSHSVIEKGQTVTLRCDPISGHDNLYWYRRVMGKEIKFLLHFVKESKQDESGMPNNRFLAERTGGTYSTLKVQPAELEDSGVYFCASSQNRAIYGHTFGSGTRLTVV.